The 19 T cell receptor beta chains reported below all come from one sample, sequenced in a study of identical twins. TCRdb passed the 5' RACE reads through MiXCR, listing each CDR3 protein once. The sample has 260,000 or so distinct CDR3 sequences; 6% to 8.5% are singletons. These sequences were also reported in another study, on yellow fever vaccine responses in identical twins.

The material sequenced was CD8+ T cells sorted from blood. These receptors were obtained from a woman aged 18-29 years in good health.

This clonotype was observed many times. The J gene is TRBJ2-3, the V gene TRBV7-7; 9 bases line up with TRBD2. The ends lost 5 bases at V and 2 bases at J; junction bases unmatched: 14. The CDR3 is 18 residues long. CDR1 is SSHAT and CDR2 is FNYEAQ in the germline V gene (reference sequence). This CDR3 reads CASSLRPFSGGSTDTQYF. In nucleotides, the CDR3 is TGTGCCAGCAGCCTTAGGCCGTTTAGCGGGGGTTCCACAGATACGCAGTATTTT.

This clonotype was counted many times. The CDR3 region has the DNA TGTGCCAGCAGCTTAAGGCTAGCCTATGAGCAGTTCTTC. This codes for CASSLRLAYEQFF. The rearrangement joins TRBV7-2 to TRBJ2-1, with a tentative D call TRBD2 (5 bases). The CDR3 length is 13 residues. Per germline, CDR1 SGHTA and CDR2 FQGNSA. V lost 2 bases and J lost 8, with 10 bases in between.

The rearrangement joins TRBV5-6 to TRBJ2-2; 8 nucleotides agree with TRBD2. The CDR3 extends over 16 amino acids. Germline V gives CDR1 SGHDT, CDR2 YYEEEE. The V gene end was trimmed by 1 base and the J gene end by 1 base; junction bases not matched to a gene: 3. CDR3 nucleotide sequence: TGTGCCAGCAGCTTGTTGCGGGGGGAGAACACCGGGGAGCTGTTTTTT. Translation gives CASSLLRGENTGELFF. Full variable domain (missing parts from reference TRBV5-6 and TRBJ2-2): DAGVTQSPTHLIKTRGQQVTLRCSPKSGHDTVSWYQQALGQGPQFIFQYYEEEERQRGNFPDRFSGHQFPNYSSELNVNALLLGDSALYLCASSLLRGENTGELFFGEGSRLTVL.

V usage is TRBV20-1 and J usage is TRBJ2-3; the match to TRBD2 covers 7 bases. The CDR3 loop spans 15 amino acids. V shed 0 bases, J shed 6 bases, and the junction held 9 bases outside the gene matches. The germline V gene has CDR1 DFQATT and CDR2 SNEGSKA (reference sequence). The CDR3 coding sequence is TGCAGTGCTAGAGATGGGGGAGCGGGGAGTGATACGCAGTATTTT. The encoded protein is CSARDGGAGSDTQYF.

This clonotype was counted only a few times. The chain is built from TRBV7-8 and TRBJ2-2, with TRBD1 identical over 11 bases. The CDR3 runs 16 residues. V lost 6 bases and J lost 3; bases outside the gene matches: 6. Germline V gives CDR1 SGHVS, CDR2 FQNEAQ. The CDR3 nucleotides read TGTGCCAGCAGGGGGACAGGGGGAATTTACACCGGGGAGCTGTTTTTT. This translates into CASRGTGGIYTGELFF.

This clonotype was detected many times. The chain combines TRBV6-2 or TRBV6-3 with TRBJ2-1; either TRBD1 or TRBD2 may supply D (5 bases each). Germline CDR1 reads MNHEY; CDR2 reads SVGEGT. V shed 0 bases and J shed 3 bases, with 9 bases lying between them. This CDR3 has 15 amino acids. The CDR3 is CASSYSSGLYNEQFF. For the CDR3, the DNA is TGTGCCAGCAGTTACTCCTCGGGGCTCTACAATGAGCAGTTCTTC.

This clonotype has at least ten counts. The genes are TRBV27 and TRBJ2-3, with D unclear. Trimming left V 6 bases short and J 2 bases short, with 0 bases between. Germline CDR1 MNHEY, CDR2 SMNVEV (reference sequence). The CDR3 spans 10 residues. CDR3 sequence (DNA): TGTGCCAGCAGCACAGATACGCAGTATTTT. This encodes CASSTDTQYF.

This chain joins TRBV14 and TRBJ2-7; D remains ambiguous. The V gene lost 0 bases and the J gene lost 3 bases, with 6 bases spanning the gap. Looked up from germline, CDR1 is SGHDN and CDR2 is FVKESK. The length of the CDR3 is 13 residues. The CDR3 region has the DNA TGTGCCAGCAGCCAAGATACCGGCTACGAGCAGTACTTC. This gives the protein CASSQDTGYEQYF.

The chain joins TRBV6-1 to TRBJ2-7, with 7 positions matching TRBD1. J was trimmed by 2 bases and V by 5 bases; bases with no gene match: 9. The CDR3 totals 15 residues. In germline, CDR1 is MNHNS, CDR2 SASEGT. CDR3: CASSPTGALAYEQYV. DNA of the CDR3: TGTGCCAGCAGTCCCACAGGGGCCCTGGCCTACGAGCAGTACGTC.

The rearrangement joins TRBV5-1 to TRBJ2-3; D gene ambiguous. Germline CDR1 and CDR2: SGHRS and YFSETQ. This CDR3 is 14 amino acids long. V was shortened by 3 bases and J by 2 bases, with 10 bases between the two germline ends. The CDR3 is CASSSRRLTDTQYF. DNA for the CDR3: TGCGCCAGCAGCTCCCGAAGACTCACAGATACGCAGTATTTT.

The chain carries TRBV28 and TRBJ1-1; 8 bases fit TRBD1. The junction had 11 bases not matched to a gene; V was cut back by 5 bases and J by 3 bases. The CDR3 contains 16 residues. CDR1 is MDHEN, CDR2 SYDVKM, per germline. The CDR3 nucleotides are TGTGCCAGCAGTCTGTACCCGACAGGGGCTGACACTGAAGCTTTCTTT. This sequence encodes CASSLYPTGADTEAFF.

This clonotype was detected ten times or more. V usage is TRBV20-1 and J usage is TRBJ2-1; TRBD1 matches 7 bases. Germline V gene sequence: CDR1 DFQATT, CDR2 SNEGSKA (reference sequence). The V segment lost 0 bases and the J segment 4 bases; nucleotides outside the gene matches: 9. This CDR3 region has 16 residues. The DNA of the CDR3 is TGCAGTGCTAGAGAAAGCCTCATGGGACAGTACAATGAGCAGTTCTTC. Its protein product is CSARESLMGQYNEQFF.

This clonotype has a count of ten or more. The CDR3 nucleotides read TGCGCCAGCAGCAACGGACAGGGCTGGTATACGCAGTATTTT. Its protein is CASSNGQGWYTQYF. J is TRBJ2-3 and V is TRBV5-1; TRBD1 agrees at 8 bases. The trim removed 4 bases at V and 7 bases at J, leaving 8 bases unmatched. From germline, CDR1 is SGHRS and CDR2 YFSETQ. This CDR3 comprises 14 residues.

This clonotype was counted many times. The gene calls are TRBV2 and TRBJ2-3; the match to TRBD2 covers 9 bases. The CDR3 runs 16 residues. Losses at the gene ends were 3 bases for V and 3 bases for J; bases not matched to a gene: 7. The germline gives CDR1 SNHLY, CDR2 FYNNEI. The CDR3 coding sequence is TGTGCCAGCAGTGAGTTAGCGGGAGTAGTGACAGATACGCAGTATTTT. It specifies CASSELAGVVTDTQYF.

J is TRBJ2-3 and V is TRBV24-1, with 10 bases lining up with TRBD2. Trimming took 2 bases from V and 2 from J; bases not matched to a gene: 6. CDR1 and CDR2 from the germline V gene are KGHDR and SFDVKD. CDR3 length: 17 amino acids. The CDR3 DNA follows: TGTGCCACCAGTGATTCCGGACTAGCGGAGGCCACAGATACGCAGTATTTT. This encodes CATSDSGLAEATDTQYF.

This clonotype was counted ten times or more. The rearrangement joins TRBV29-1 to TRBJ2-1, with 7 bases matching TRBD2. With 3 bases clipped from V and 3 bases from J, the junction kept 2 bases outside the gene matches. CDR3 size: 13 residues. Germline V gene data show CDR1 as SQVTM and CDR2 as ANQGSEA. The CDR3 sequence: CSVDGGSYNEQFF. The CDR3 DNA reads TGCAGCGTTGATGGCGGGAGCTACAATGAGCAGTTCTTC.

This clonotype was observed many times. The gene calls are TRBV4-1 and TRBJ2-7; 8 nucleotides line up with TRBD2. V lost 1 base and J lost 2; bases outside the gene matches: 4. The germline V gene encodes CDR1 MGHRA and CDR2 YSYEKL. The CDR3 sequence is 15 residues long. CDR3 residues: CASSQGLAKTYEQYF. The CDR3 DNA follows: TGCGCCAGCAGCCAAGGACTAGCGAAGACCTACGAGCAGTACTTC.

This clonotype was recorded a few times. This chain uses TRBV7-9 with TRBJ2-1; D possibly corresponds to TRBD2 (5 bases). CDR1 and CDR2 from the germline V gene are SEHNR and FQNEAQ (reference sequence). The ends were cut back, 2 bases at V and 6 bases at J, with 14 bases in the middle. The CDR3 spans 15 residues. The CDR3 protein is CASSLPLGLSNEQFF. As DNA, the CDR3 is TGTGCCAGCAGCTTACCTCTTGGACTGAGCAATGAGCAGTTCTTC.

This clonotype was picked up many times. This sequence joins TRBV9 and TRBJ2-3; 7 nucleotides line up with TRBD2. The CDR3 runs to 15 residues. Germline CDR1 and CDR2: SGDLS and YYNGEE. Trimming at V came to 0 bases and at J to 2 bases, leaving 3 bases not matched to a gene. This CDR3 reads CASSVDGGITDTQYF. The CDR3 DNA is TGTGCCAGCAGCGTAGACGGGGGGATCACAGATACGCAGTATTTT.